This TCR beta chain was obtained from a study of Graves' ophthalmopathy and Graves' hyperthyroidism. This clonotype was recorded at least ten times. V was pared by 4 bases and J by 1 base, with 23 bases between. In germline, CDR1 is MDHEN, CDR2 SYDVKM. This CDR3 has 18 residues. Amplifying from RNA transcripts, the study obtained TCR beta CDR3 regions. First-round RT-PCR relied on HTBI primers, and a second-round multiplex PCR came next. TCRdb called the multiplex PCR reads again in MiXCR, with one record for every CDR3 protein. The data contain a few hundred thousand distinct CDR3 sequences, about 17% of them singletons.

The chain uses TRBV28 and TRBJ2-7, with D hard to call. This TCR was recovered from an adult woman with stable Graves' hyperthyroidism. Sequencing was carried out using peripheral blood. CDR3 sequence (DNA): TGTGCCAGCAGTTCCTTTGCGCTTAACGGCAAAACGTCCTACGAGCAGTACTTC. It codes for CASSSFALNGKTSYEQYF.